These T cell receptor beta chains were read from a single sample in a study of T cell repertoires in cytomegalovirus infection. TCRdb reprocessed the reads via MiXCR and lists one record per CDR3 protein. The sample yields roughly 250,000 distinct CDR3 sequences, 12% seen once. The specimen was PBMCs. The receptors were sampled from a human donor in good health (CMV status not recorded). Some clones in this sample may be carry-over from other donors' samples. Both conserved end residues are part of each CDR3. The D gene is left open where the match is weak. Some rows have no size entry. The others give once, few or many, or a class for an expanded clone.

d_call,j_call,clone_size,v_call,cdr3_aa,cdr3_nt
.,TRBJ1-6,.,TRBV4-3,CASSQEAGSNNSPLHF,TGCGCCAGCAGCCAAGAAGCCGGGTCCAATAATTCACCCCTCCACTTT
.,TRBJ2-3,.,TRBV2,CASIRSESSTDTQYF,TGTGCCAGCATAAGGTCGGAGTCTAGCACAGATACGCAGTATTTT
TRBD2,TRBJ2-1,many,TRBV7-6,CASSLSSGSSYNEQFF,TGTGCCAGCAGCTTATCTAGCGGATCCTCCTACAATGAGCAGTTCTTC
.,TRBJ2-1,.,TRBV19,CASSGGERWSYNEQFF,TGTGCCAGTAGTGGCGGGGAGCGGTGGTCCTACAATGAGCAGTTCTTC
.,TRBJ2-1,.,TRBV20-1,CSAISGESSYNEQFF,TGCAGTGCTATTTCGGGGGAGAGCTCCTACAATGAGCAGTTTTTC
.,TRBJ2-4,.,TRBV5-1,CASSLGDVNIQYF,TGCGCCAGCAGCTTGGGGGATGTAAACATTCAGTACTTC
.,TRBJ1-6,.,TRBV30,CAWRGQGDSPLHF,TGTGCCTGGAGAGGGCAGGGAGACTCACCCCTCCACTTT
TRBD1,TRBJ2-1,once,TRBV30,CAYHRGEEQFF,TGTGCCTACCACAGGGGAGAGGAGCAGTTCTTC
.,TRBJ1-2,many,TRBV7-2,CASSTSNSLNYGYTF,TGTGCCAGCAGCACGTCCAACAGCTTGAACTATGGCTACACCTTC
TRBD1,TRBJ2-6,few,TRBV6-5,CASSLRQGGSGANVLTF,TGTGCCAGCAGTTTACGACAGGGGGGCTCTGGGGCCAACGTCCTGACTTTC
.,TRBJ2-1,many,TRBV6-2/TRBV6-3,CASSYGDFLRQNLYNEQFF,TGTGCCAGCAGTTACGGTGACTTCCTTCGGCAGAACCTTTACAATGAGCAGTTCTTC
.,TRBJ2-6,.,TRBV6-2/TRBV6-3,CASSQTASGANVLTF,TGTGCCAGCAGTCAAACGGCCTCTGGGGCCAACGTCCTGACTTTC
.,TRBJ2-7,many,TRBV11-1,CASSPRENWSYEQYF,TGTGCCAGCAGCCCGCGTGAGAACTGGTCCTACGAGCAGTACTTC
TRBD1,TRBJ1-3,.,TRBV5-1,CASSLSGGSSYGNTIYF,TGCGCCAGCAGCTTGTCAGGGGGAAGTTCTTATGGAAACACCATATATTTT
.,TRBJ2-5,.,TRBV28,CASSQQGQETQYF,TGTGCCAGCAGTCAACAGGGCCAAGAGACCCAGTACTTC
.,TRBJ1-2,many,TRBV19,CASSATQGPYGYTF,TGTGCCAGTAGTGCCACACAGGGTCCGTACGGCTACACCTTC
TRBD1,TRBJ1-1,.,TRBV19,CASSTGRDRGTAFF,TGTGCCAGTAGTACAGGCCGGGACAGGGGAACGGCTTTCTTT
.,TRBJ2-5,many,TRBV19,CASNHDRAQETQYF,TGTGCCAGTAACCACGACAGAGCTCAAGAGACCCAGTACTTC